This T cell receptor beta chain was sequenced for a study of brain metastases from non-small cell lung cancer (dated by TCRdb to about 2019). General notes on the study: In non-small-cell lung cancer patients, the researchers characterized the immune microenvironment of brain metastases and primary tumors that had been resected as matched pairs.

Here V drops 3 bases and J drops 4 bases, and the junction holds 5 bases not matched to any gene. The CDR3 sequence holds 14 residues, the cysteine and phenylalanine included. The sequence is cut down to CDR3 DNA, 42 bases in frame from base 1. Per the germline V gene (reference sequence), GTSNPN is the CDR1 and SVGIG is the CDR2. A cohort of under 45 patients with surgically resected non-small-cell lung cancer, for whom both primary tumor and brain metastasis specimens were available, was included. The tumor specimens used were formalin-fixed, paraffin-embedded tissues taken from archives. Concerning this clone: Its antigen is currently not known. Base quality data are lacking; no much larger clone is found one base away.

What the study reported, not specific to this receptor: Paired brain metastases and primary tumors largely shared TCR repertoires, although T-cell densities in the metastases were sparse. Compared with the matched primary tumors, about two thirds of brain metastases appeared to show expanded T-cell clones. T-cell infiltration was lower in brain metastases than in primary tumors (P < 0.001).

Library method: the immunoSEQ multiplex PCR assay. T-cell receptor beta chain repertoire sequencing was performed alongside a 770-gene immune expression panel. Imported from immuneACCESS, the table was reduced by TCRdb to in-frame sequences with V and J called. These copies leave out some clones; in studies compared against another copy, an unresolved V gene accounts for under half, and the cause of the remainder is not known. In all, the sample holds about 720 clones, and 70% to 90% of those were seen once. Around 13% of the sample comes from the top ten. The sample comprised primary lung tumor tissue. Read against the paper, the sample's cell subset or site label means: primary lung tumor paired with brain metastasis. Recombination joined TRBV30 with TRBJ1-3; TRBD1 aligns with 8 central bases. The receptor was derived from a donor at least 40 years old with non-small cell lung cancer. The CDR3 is CAWSARDRGNTIYF. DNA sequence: TGTGCCTGGAGCGCCCGGGACAGGGGAAACACCATATATTTT.